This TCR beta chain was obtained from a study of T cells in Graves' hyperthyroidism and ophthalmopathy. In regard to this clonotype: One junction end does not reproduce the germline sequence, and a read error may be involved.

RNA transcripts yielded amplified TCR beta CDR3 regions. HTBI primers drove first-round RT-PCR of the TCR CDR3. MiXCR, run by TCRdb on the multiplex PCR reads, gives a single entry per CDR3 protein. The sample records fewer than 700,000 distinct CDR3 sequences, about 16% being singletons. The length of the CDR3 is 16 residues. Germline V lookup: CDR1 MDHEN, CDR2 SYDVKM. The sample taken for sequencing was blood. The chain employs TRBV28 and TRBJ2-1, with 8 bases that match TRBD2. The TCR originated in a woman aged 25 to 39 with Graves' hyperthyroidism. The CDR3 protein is CATSRLVAGIGNEQFF. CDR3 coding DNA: TGTGCCACCAGTCGCTTGGTAGCGGGAATCGGAAATGAGCAGTTCTTC.